The subject of this entry is one T cell receptor (beta chain). Its antigen is not known. This sample was taken from a study of OX40 agonist ivuxolimab in advanced cancers. Study results and caveats: Dosing at 0.1 to 3.0 mg/kg was accompanied by clonal expansion of CD4+ and CD8+ blood T cells by week 6.

Clones were sequenced by immunoSEQ multiplex PCR, and TCRdb holds only the in-frame ones, with some missing. Of 75,000 to 100,000 clones in the sample, about 84% were seen once. Germline lookup yields CDR1 WSHSY and CDR2 SAAADI. The CDR3 sequence is 14 residues long. Trimming shortened V by 6 bases and J by 1 base, and 10 bases separated the two germline ends. The source was CD4+ or CD8+ T cells sorted from blood, collected in a trial of the OX40 agonist ivuxolimab. The rearrangement uses TRBV10-2 and TRBJ1-3; D possibly corresponds to TRBD1 (6 bases). This TCR came from an adult with an advanced solid tumor such as melanoma, head and neck, liver or kidney cancer. CDR3 amino acids: CASSATGSGNTIYF. The CDR3 coding sequence is TGCGCCAGCAGCGCCACAGGGTCTGGAAACACCATATATTTT.